The 25 T cell receptor beta chains below were found in one sample sequenced in a study of blood T cell repertoires in COVID-19. Sequenced by immunoSEQ multiplex PCR; TCRdb stores in-frame clones only, minus some. The data show around 250,000 clones, roughly four fifths seen once. The specimen sequenced was peripheral blood. The receptor source for this set is a woman of 80 years or more with acute or convalescent COVID-19.

This chain connects TRBV12-5 to TRBJ1-1; maybe TRBD1 (6 bases). This CDR3 is built from 13 residues. The V end was cut by 4 bases, the J end by 4 bases, with 10 bases between. Looked up from germline, CDR1 is LGHNT and CDR2 is FRNRAP. CDR3 sequence (DNA): TGTGCTAGTGGTTCCGGGACACTCACTGAAGCTTTCTTT. Translating gives CASGSGTLTEAFF.

This clone was recorded a few times. This chain uses TRBV5-1 with TRBJ2-2; 12 bases fit TRBD1. CDR3 length: 18 residues. Germline values: CDR1 SGHRS, CDR2 YFSETQ. J lost 5 bases, V lost 1 base, and 9 bases had no gene match. The CDR3 nucleotides are TGCGCCAGCAGCTTGTCCGGGACAGGGGGCGGGAGTACCGGGGAGCTGTTTTTT. It is translated as CASSLSGTGGGSTGELFF.

V and J are TRBV7-7 and TRBJ1-1; D remains unclear. The CDR3 runs 13 residues. Germline V gives CDR1 SSHAT, CDR2 FNYEAQ (reference sequence). The V end lost 2 bases, the J end lost 1 base, and 5 bases lay between the germline ends. CDR3 nucleotides: TGTGCCAGCAGCTTAACTGGGAACACTGAAGCTTTCTTT. Residues: CASSLTGNTEAFF.

The chain links TRBV7-8 to TRBJ2-5, with 7 bases fitting TRBD1. Unmatched junction bases numbered 11, after V lost 5 bases and J lost 5 bases. The CDR3 loop spans 15 amino acids. Per the germline V gene, CDR1 is SGHVS and CDR2 is FQNEAQ. The CDR3 nucleotides are TGTGCCAGCAGCCGAGGACAGGCCGAGAGGGAGACCCAGTACTTC. It is translated as CASSRGQAERETQYF. Complete variable domain (other parts from reference TRBV7-8 and TRBJ2-5): GAGVSQSPRYKVAKRGQDVALRCDPISGHVSLFWYQQALGQGPEFLTYFQNEAQLDKSGLPSDRFFAERPEGSVSTLKIQRTQQEDSAVYLCASSRGQAERETQYFGPGTRLLVL.

The rearrangement uses TRBV6-1 and TRBJ1-2; D is perhaps TRBD1 (5 bases). CDR1 MNHNS and CDR2 SASEGT come from the germline V gene. V gave up 3 bases and J gave up 4 bases, with 21 bases separating them. This CDR3 spans 17 amino acids. CDR3 nucleotides: TGTGCCAGCAGTGAGTCCGGGACTAAAGAAACCGGCTATGGCTACACCTTC. Residues: CASSESGTKETGYGYTF.

This clone showed up just once. The chain recombines TRBV2 with TRBJ1-5, with 9 bases aligning to TRBD1. V shed 4 bases, J shed 4 bases, and the junction held 5 bases outside the gene matches. This CDR3 is 15 amino acids long. CDR1 and CDR2 from the germline V gene are SNHLY and FYNNEI. CDR3 sequence reads: CASSGDRGGNQPQHF. In DNA, the CDR3 is TGTGCCAGCAGTGGAGACAGGGGGGGAAATCAGCCCCAGCATTTT.

The chain uses TRBV6-2 or TRBV6-3 and TRBJ2-3, with TRBD2 as a possible D gene (7 bases). The length of the CDR3 is 15 residues. Germline loops: CDR1 MNHEY, CDR2 SVGEGT. Trimming stripped 1 base from V and 3 bases from J, with 11 bases between. CDR3 nucleotides: TGTGCCAGCAGTTACTTGCGGGGGACAACAGATACGCAGTATTTT. This translates into CASSYLRGTTDTQYF.

As DNA, the CDR3 is TGTGCCAGCTCACCAAGACTAGCGGGAGACACGCAGTATTTT. It codes for CASSPRLAGDTQYF. This rearrangement joins TRBV18 to TRBJ2-3; 12 bases agree with TRBD2. Looked up from germline, CDR1 is KGHSH and CDR2 is LQKENI. The J segment lost 9 bases and the V segment lost 2 bases, leaving 3 bases of the junction unmatched. The CDR3 totals 14 residues.

V and J are TRBV19 and TRBJ2-7, with TRBD2 as a possible D gene (5 bases). This CDR3 comprises 14 residues. With 3 bases removed from V and 4 bases from J, the gap between germline ends came to 13 bases. Germline V gives CDR1 LNHDA, CDR2 SQIVND (reference sequence). The CDR3 DNA is TGTGCCAGTAGTATCGGGCCCACTAGTTACGAGCAGTACTTC. Translating gives CASSIGPTSYEQYF.

This chain uses TRBV10-3 with TRBJ2-7; TRBD1 aligns across 7 bases. The V and J ends lost 2 bases and 0 bases, in that order; junction bases with no gene match: 4. Germline V lookup: CDR1 ENHRY, CDR2 SYGVKD. CDR3 length: 15 amino acids. The CDR3 is CAISEPGQSSYEQYF. The CDR3 DNA reads TGTGCCATCAGTGAGCCGGGACAGAGCTCCTACGAGCAGTACTTC.

The gene calls are TRBV18 and TRBJ2-7; D might be TRBD1 (6 bases). The CDR3 covers 19 residues. From germline, CDR1 is KGHSH and CDR2 LQKENI. V lost 0 bases to trimming and J lost 1 base, with 22 bases between them. CDR3: CASSPPDGTPDSYSYEQYF. In DNA, the CDR3 is TGTGCCAGCTCACCACCGGACGGGACACCCGACTCTTATTCCTACGAGCAGTACTTC.

V usage is TRBV5-1 and J usage is TRBJ1-4; D call uncertain. Per germline, CDR1 SGHRS and CDR2 YFSETQ. V was cut by 0 bases and J by 7 bases, with 13 bases left in between. The CDR3 has 15 residues. CDR3 region: CASSLGSGFSEKLFF. Written as DNA, the CDR3 is TGCGCCAGCAGCTTGGGTTCGGGGTTCAGTGAAAAACTGTTTTTT.

This clone turned up a few times. The J gene is TRBJ1-1, the V gene TRBV7-2, with D unresolved. This CDR3 is 13 amino acids long. Trimming took off 5 bases at V and 1 base at J, with 8 bases between the two ends. Germline assignment: CDR1 SGHTA and CDR2 FQGNSA. DNA for the CDR3: TGTGCCAGCAGCACCACAAGGAACACTGAAGCTTTCTTT. Protein product: CASSTTRNTEAFF.

The chain employs TRBV15 and TRBJ1-5; 11 bases map to TRBD1. The germline CDR1 and CDR2 sequences are LNHNV and YYDKDF (reference sequence). V shed 4 bases, J shed 6 bases, and the junction held 5 bases outside the gene matches. CDR3 size: 15 residues. CDR3 in DNA: TGTGCCACCAGCACCCGGGACAGGGGGGTTCAGCCCCAGCATTTT. It codes for CATSTRDRGVQPQHF. Complete variable domain (other parts from reference TRBV15 and TRBJ1-5): DAMVIQNPRYQVTQFGKPVTLSCSQTLNHNVMYWYQQKSSQAPKLLFHYYDKDFNNEADTPDNFQSRRPNTSFCFLDIRSPGLGDTAMYLCATSTRDRGVQPQHFGDGTRLSIL.

The chain links TRBV5-6 to TRBJ2-3; D possibly corresponds to TRBD2 (5 bases). The CDR3 has 15 residues. The V gene's germline CDR1 is SGHDT and CDR2 YYEEEE. V was clipped by 3 bases and J by 0 bases, with 11 bases between them. In DNA form, the CDR3 reads TGTGCCAGCAGCTCATGGGAGACTAGCACAGATACGCAGTATTTT. It is translated as CASSSWETSTDTQYF.

The gene calls are TRBV2 and TRBJ2-7; 11 bases are a match to TRBD2. Trimming removed 7 bases from V and 2 bases from J; junction bases left unmatched: 19. Germline CDR1 reads SNHLY; CDR2 reads FYNNEI. The CDR3 has 19 residues. Written as DNA, the CDR3 is TGTGCCAGCAAGGATACCGGGACTTGGGGACTAGCGGAACCCTACGAGCAGTACTTC. It is translated as CASKDTGTWGLAEPYEQYF.

The chain is built from TRBV4-1 and TRBJ1-4; 9 nucleotides match TRBD1. V shed 0 bases and J 2 bases; nucleotides not matched to a gene: 1. Germline V CDR1 and CDR2: MGHRA, YSYEKL. The CDR3 has 16 residues. The CDR3 DNA sequence: TGCGCCAGCAGCCAAGAAGGGACAGGGACTAATGAAAAACTGTTTTTT. Translated, it gives CASSQEGTGTNEKLFF.

This clone has only one observation. The junction and the germline gene differ at one end; a read error may be behind it. The gene calls are TRBV7-3 and TRBJ2-7; TRBD1 aligns across 8 bases. The V gene's germline CDR1 is SGHTA and CDR2 FQGTGA. The CDR3 spans 15 residues. The CDR3, as DNA: TGTGCCAGCAGCCTAACCAGGGGGCCCTCCTACGAGCAGTACTTC. This encodes CASSLTRGPSYEQYF.

This chain connects TRBV5-1 to TRBJ2-3; D is uncertain. Deletions cut 0 bases from V and 5 bases from J, with 7 bases between. The germline V gene encodes CDR1 SGHRS and CDR2 YFSETQ. CDR3 size: 13 residues. Written as DNA, the CDR3 is TGCGCCAGCAGCTTGGCGCAGCGAGATACGCAGTATTTT. This gives the protein CASSLAQRDTQYF.

J is TRBJ2-2 and V is TRBV11-2, with D possibly being TRBD1 (5 bases). The CDR3 is 15 residues long. V was pared by 1 base and J by 9 bases, with 15 bases between. Germline V gives CDR1 SGHAT, CDR2 FQNNGV. CDR3 in amino acids: CASSLGAQGPRELFF. CDR3 sequence (DNA): TGTGCCAGCAGCTTAGGGGCTCAGGGTCCCAGGGAGCTGTTTTTT.

The gene calls are TRBV20-1 and TRBJ1-1, with D possibly TRBD1 on 6 matching bases. Germline V gene sequence: CDR1 DFQATT, CDR2 SNEGSKA (reference sequence). This CDR3 contains 11 residues. With 7 bases removed from V and 7 bases from J, the gap between germline ends came to 13 bases. The DNA of the CDR3 is TGCAGTGTTTGGATGACAGGTGAAGCTTTCTTT. This codes for CSVWMTGEAFF.

The chain recombines TRBV7-2 with TRBJ2-7, with 12 bases that match TRBD2. Germline trimming cut 5 bases from V and 4 bases from J; bases unmatched to any gene: 9. Germline values: CDR1 SGHTA, CDR2 FQGNSA. The CDR3 consists of 16 residues. CDR3 residues: CASSDLLAGGYYEQYF. The CDR3 nucleotides read TGTGCCAGCAGCGACTTACTAGCGGGAGGATATTACGAGCAGTACTTC.

The V call is TRBV6-5, the J call TRBJ1-2, with a weak D call TRBD1 (5 bases). Per the germline V gene, CDR1 is MNHEY and CDR2 is SVGAGI. Trimming cost V 2 bases and J 4 bases, with 8 bases left between them. The CDR3 contains 13 residues. This CDR3 is CASSYHTGYGYTF. For the CDR3, the DNA is TGTGCCAGCAGTTACCACACAGGCTATGGCTACACCTTC.

The sample holds a few counts of this clone. This chain connects TRBV5-4 to TRBJ2-3; 10 nucleotides agree with TRBD1. The CDR3 is made up of 15 amino acids. CDR1 is SGHNT, CDR2 YYREEE, per germline (reference sequence). V lost 4 bases and J lost 4; bases outside the gene matches: 6. The CDR3 DNA follows: TGTGCCAGCAGCCAGGGACAGGGGACGCCAGATACGCAGTATTTT. Its translation: CASSQGQGTPDTQYF.

This sequence joins TRBV11-2 and TRBJ2-3, with 7 bases matching TRBD1. Germline V lookup: CDR1 SGHAT, CDR2 FQNNGV. V gave up 1 base and J gave up 4 bases; unmatched junction bases: 2. This CDR3 spans 14 amino acids. The CDR3 nucleotides are TGTGCCAGCAGCTTAGGCAGGGGGTCAGATACGCAGTATTTT. Translation gives CASSLGRGSDTQYF.